Listed below are T cell receptor beta chains from one sample, sequenced in a study of shared clonotypes between healthy human individuals. TCRdb's copy holds only in-frame clones and misses some; the assay was immunoSEQ multiplex PCR. The sample yields 560,000 or so clones, 95% to 96% seen once. Sequencing input: naive CD8+ T cells sorted from blood. All receptors come from a woman in her thirties in good health. CDR3s include the opening cysteine and the closing phenylalanine or tryptophan. A D gene is named only where the DNA matches it firmly. A row's size may be missing; if present it is once, few, many or a size class.

clone_size: -; j_call: TRBJ1-2; d_call: TRBD1; v_call: TRBV27; cdr3_aa: CASSSGAGGGDGYTF; cdr3_nt: TGTGCCAGCAGTTCTGGGGCAGGGGGGGGAGATGGCTACACCTTC
clone_size: -; j_call: TRBJ2-1; d_call: TRBD2; v_call: TRBV9; cdr3_aa: CASSPLAGPPGFYNEQFF; cdr3_nt: TGTGCCAGCAGTCCTCTAGCGGGGCCGCCTGGATTCTACAATGAGCAGTTCTTC
clone_size: -; j_call: TRBJ2-7; d_call: -; v_call: TRBV28; cdr3_aa: CASSPTDSYEQYF; cdr3_nt: TGTGCCAGCTCTCCGACGGACTCCTACGAGCAGTACTTC
clone_size: -; j_call: TRBJ1-1; d_call: TRBD1; v_call: TRBV5-8; cdr3_aa: CASSLGGNTEAFF; cdr3_nt: TGTGCCAGCAGCCTAGGGGGCAACACTGAAGCTTTCTTT
clone_size: -; j_call: TRBJ2-7; d_call: -; v_call: TRBV10-2; cdr3_aa: CASSGTDHPSGEQYF; cdr3_nt: TGCGCCAGCAGTGGGACGGACCACCCATCAGGCGAGCAGTACTTC
clone_size: -; j_call: TRBJ2-7; d_call: -; v_call: TRBV6-5; cdr3_aa: CASSYSTGSLSYEQYF; cdr3_nt: TGTGCCAGCAGTTACTCGACGGGGTCCCTCTCCTACGAGCAGTACTTC
clone_size: -; j_call: TRBJ2-3; d_call: TRBD2; v_call: TRBV28; cdr3_aa: CASSFPSGSILDTQYF; cdr3_nt: TGTGCCAGCAGTTTCCCTAGCGGGAGTATTTTAGATACGCAGTATTTT
clone_size: -; j_call: TRBJ2-7; d_call: TRBD1; v_call: TRBV18; cdr3_aa: CASSLQPGQGAYEQYF; cdr3_nt: TGTGCCAGCTCCCTGCAGCCGGGACAGGGGGCCTACGAGCAGTACTTC
clone_size: -; j_call: TRBJ2-2; d_call: TRBD2; v_call: TRBV19; cdr3_aa: CASSIGVGTSGRNTGELFF; cdr3_nt: TGTGCCAGTAGTATCGGTGTTGGGACTAGCGGGAGGAACACCGGGGAGCTGTTTTTT
clone_size: -; j_call: TRBJ1-1; d_call: -; v_call: TRBV27; cdr3_aa: CASSFGPSLYTEAFF; cdr3_nt: TGTGCCAGCAGTTTTGGACCTAGTCTTTACACTGAAGCTTTCTTT
clone_size: -; j_call: TRBJ2-1; d_call: -; v_call: TRBV9; cdr3_aa: CASSVDVGRWSYNEQFF; cdr3_nt: TGTGCCAGCAGCGTAGACGTAGGCCGCTGGTCCTACAATGAGCAGTTCTTC
clone_size: -; j_call: TRBJ2-1; d_call: TRBD2; v_call: TRBV9; cdr3_aa: CASSAGLAFDEQFF; cdr3_nt: TGTGCCAGCAGCGCCGGACTAGCATTCGATGAGCAGTTCTTC
clone_size: -; j_call: TRBJ1-1; d_call: -; v_call: TRBV11-2; cdr3_aa: CASSLEQITEAFF; cdr3_nt: TGTGCCAGCAGCTTAGAGCAGATCACTGAAGCTTTCTTT
clone_size: -; j_call: TRBJ2-7; d_call: TRBD2; v_call: TRBV27; cdr3_aa: CASSTAGGLSYEQYF; cdr3_nt: TGTGCCAGCAGTACAGCGGGAGGCCTCTCCTACGAGCAGTACTTC
clone_size: -; j_call: TRBJ2-3; d_call: TRBD2; v_call: TRBV7-9; cdr3_aa: CASSHGTSGTDTQYF; cdr3_nt: TGTGCCAGCAGTCACGGGACTAGCGGGACAGATACGCAGTATTTT
clone_size: -; j_call: TRBJ1-6; d_call: TRBD1; v_call: TRBV7-9; cdr3_aa: CASSPDRGDSPLHF; cdr3_nt: TGTGCCAGCAGCCCTGACAGGGGTGATTCACCCCTCCACTTT
clone_size: -; j_call: TRBJ1-1; d_call: -; v_call: TRBV2; cdr3_aa: CASSEIGGTEAFF; cdr3_nt: TGTGCCAGCAGTGAAATCGGGGGGACTGAAGCTTTCTTT
clone_size: -; j_call: TRBJ2-6; d_call: -; v_call: TRBV7-9; cdr3_aa: CASSLLGQSRASGANVLTF; cdr3_nt: TGTGCCAGCAGCCTGCTAGGACAGAGCCGCGCCTCTGGGGCCAACGTCCTGACTTTC
clone_size: -; j_call: TRBJ2-7; d_call: TRBD1; v_call: TRBV19; cdr3_aa: CASSIRAGGKYEQYF; cdr3_nt: TGTGCCAGTAGTATTAGGGCAGGGGGCAAATACGAGCAGTACTTC
clone_size: -; j_call: TRBJ2-5; d_call: -; v_call: TRBV19; cdr3_aa: CASSIFTGETQYF; cdr3_nt: TGTGCCAGTAGTATATTCACAGGGGAGACCCAGTACTTC
clone_size: -; j_call: TRBJ2-1; d_call: -; v_call: TRBV28; cdr3_aa: CASSLGGTLGDEQFF; cdr3_nt: TGTGCCAGCAGCCTCGGGGGAACCTTGGGCGATGAGCAGTTCTTC
clone_size: -; j_call: TRBJ1-3; d_call: TRBD1; v_call: TRBV2; cdr3_aa: CASSDDPGGFSGNTIYF; cdr3_nt: TGTGCCAGCAGTGATGATCCAGGGGGTTTCTCTGGAAACACCATATATTTT
clone_size: -; j_call: TRBJ2-1; d_call: TRBD2; v_call: TRBV29-1; cdr3_aa: CSVGGTSGRDVYNEQFF; cdr3_nt: TGCAGCGTGGGGGGGACTAGCGGGAGGGACGTCTACAATGAGCAGTTCTTC
clone_size: -; j_call: TRBJ2-1; d_call: -; v_call: TRBV14; cdr3_aa: CASSQVFSYNEQFF; cdr3_nt: TGTGCCAGCAGCCAGGTCTTCTCCTACAATGAGCAGTTCTTC
clone_size: once; j_call: TRBJ1-6; d_call: -; v_call: TRBV6-5; cdr3_aa: CASSPVGVYSPLHF; cdr3_nt: TGTGCCAGCAGCCCAGTTGGGGTTTATTCACCCCTCCACTTT
clone_size: -; j_call: TRBJ2-2; d_call: -; v_call: TRBV28; cdr3_aa: CASSLETHTGELFF; cdr3_nt: TGTGCCAGCAGTCTCGAGACGCACACCGGGGAGCTGTTTTTT
clone_size: -; j_call: TRBJ2-7; d_call: -; v_call: TRBV4-1; cdr3_aa: CASSHDPGTDEQYF; cdr3_nt: TGCGCCAGCAGCCATGACCCAGGGACGGACGAGCAGTACTTC
clone_size: once; j_call: TRBJ2-7; d_call: TRBD1; v_call: TRBV27; cdr3_aa: CASSWGTGGSLYEQYF; cdr3_nt: TGTGCCAGCAGTTGGGGGACAGGGGGCTCTCTCTACGAGCAGTACTTC
clone_size: -; j_call: TRBJ2-1; d_call: TRBD2; v_call: TRBV4-1; cdr3_aa: CASSQGGGTSGRWNEQFF; cdr3_nt: TGCGCCAGCAGCCAAGGAGGCGGGACTAGCGGGAGGTGGAATGAGCAGTTCTTC
clone_size: -; j_call: TRBJ2-7; d_call: TRBD2; v_call: TRBV19; cdr3_aa: CASGVAGVSYEQYF; cdr3_nt: TGTGCCAGCGGAGTGGCGGGAGTCTCCTACGAGCAGTACTTC
clone_size: once; j_call: TRBJ2-3; d_call: -; v_call: TRBV2; cdr3_aa: CASSQTSDTQYF; cdr3_nt: TGTGCCAGCAGTCAGACATCAGATACGCAGTATTTT
clone_size: once; j_call: TRBJ2-7; d_call: -; v_call: TRBV2; cdr3_aa: CASSASGSYEQYF; cdr3_nt: TGTGCCAGCAGTGCCAGCGGCTCCTACGAGCAGTACTTC
clone_size: once; j_call: TRBJ1-1; d_call: -; v_call: TRBV27; cdr3_aa: CASSLKEGETNTEAFF; cdr3_nt: TGTGCCAGCAGTTTAAAGGAGGGGGAGACGAACACTGAAGCTTTCTTT